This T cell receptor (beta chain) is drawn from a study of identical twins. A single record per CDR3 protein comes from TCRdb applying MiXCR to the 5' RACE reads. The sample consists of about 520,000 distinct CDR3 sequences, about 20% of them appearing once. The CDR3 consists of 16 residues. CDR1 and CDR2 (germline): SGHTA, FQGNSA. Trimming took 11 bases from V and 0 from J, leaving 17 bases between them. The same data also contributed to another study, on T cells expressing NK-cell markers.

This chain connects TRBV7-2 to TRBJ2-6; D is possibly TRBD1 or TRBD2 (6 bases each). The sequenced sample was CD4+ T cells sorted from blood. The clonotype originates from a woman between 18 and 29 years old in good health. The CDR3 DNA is TGTGCCGGAGGGGGGCCGCCCCTCTCTGGGGCCAACGTCCTGACTTTC. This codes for CAGGGPPLSGANVLTF.